These T cell receptor beta chains were read from a single sample in a study of T cell responses to AZD1222 COVID-19 vaccine. Data came from immunoSEQ multiplex PCR; TCRdb stores just in-frame clones and leaves some out. The sample consists of approximately 150,000 clones, 80% to 95% of them appearing once. Sequenced material: peripheral blood, taken on day 0 of AZD1222 vaccination. The receptors shown here come from an adult in good health. CDR3s include the opening cysteine and the closing phenylalanine or tryptophan. The D gene is left open where the match is weak. Clone size appears in some rows only: once, few, many, or a class for an expanded clone.

clone_size,d_call,cdr3_length,v_call,j_call,cdr3_nt,cdr3_aa
.,.,13,TRBV5-1,TRBJ1-5,TGCGCCAGCAGCTTGGAGGCCTCAGGGCCCCAGCATTTT,CASSLEASGPQHF
.,.,13,TRBV2,TRBJ1-6,TGTGCCAGCAGTGAACCCCTAAATTCACCCCTCCACTTT,CASSEPLNSPLHF
.,.,15,TRBV27,TRBJ1-1,TGTGCCAGCAGTGGCCGAGGGGCTCTGAACACTGAAGCTTTCTTT,CASSGRGALNTEAFF
.,.,15,TRBV27,TRBJ2-1,TGTGCCAGCAGTTTCGTGGGAAACTCCTACAATGAGCAGTTCTTC,CASSFVGNSYNEQFF
few,TRBD1,15,TRBV7-8,TRBJ2-7,TGTGCCAGCAGCCCGACTCGGACAGGGGGCTACGAGCAGTACTTC,CASSPTRTGGYEQYF
.,.,14,TRBV27,TRBJ2-7,TGTGCCAGCAGTTTCGGCAGGGGCCCCTACGAGCAGTACTTC,CASSFGRGPYEQYF
.,TRBD2,16,TRBV5-1,TRBJ2-1,TGCGCCAGCAGCTTCAATCTAGCGGGAGGGGTTGGTGAGCAGTTCTTC,CASSFNLAGGVGEQFF
.,.,15,TRBV15,TRBJ1-3,TGTGCCACCAGCAGGAACTTGGGGTCTGGAAACACCATATATTTT,CATSRNLGSGNTIYF
.,TRBD1,14,TRBV28,TRBJ1-2,TGTGCCAGCAGTCGGGACAGGTGGGACTATGGCTACACCTTC,CASSRDRWDYGYTF
.,TRBD1,13,TRBV6-1,TRBJ1-5,TGTGCCAGCAGTGAACAGGGGGAGCAGCCCCAGCATTTT,CASSEQGEQPQHF
.,TRBD2,16,TRBV5-4,TRBJ2-2,TGTGCCAGCAGGTTGGGGCTAGCGGCGAACACCGGGGAGCTGTTTTTT,CASRLGLAANTGELFF
.,.,14,TRBV5-5,TRBJ2-7,TGTGCCAGCAGCTTGGGGGCGGGCGGGTACGAGCAGTACTTC,CASSLGAGGYEQYF
once,.,13,TRBV2,TRBJ2-5,TGTGCCAGCCAAAAGGACCATTTCGGGACCCAGTACTTC,CASQKDHFGTQYF
.,.,14,TRBV5-1,TRBJ2-5,TGCGCCAGCGGCAAAGGGGGGGGAGGAGAGACCCAGTACTTC,CASGKGGGGETQYF
.,.,16,TRBV3-1/TRBV3-2,TRBJ1-2,TGTGCCAGCAGGTCCTATACTACACGGGGTAACTATGGCTACACCTTC,CASRSYTTRGNYGYTF
once,TRBD1,16,TRBV6-5,TRBJ1-6,TGTGCCAGCAGTTCCCTGGGACAGGGCTTGGGAAAACCCCTCCACTTT,CASSSLGQGLGKPLHF
.,.,13,TRBV30,TRBJ1-2,TGTGCCTGGAGAGTAGGCCCGTCCTATGGCTACACCTTC,CAWRVGPSYGYTF
.,.,15,TRBV27,TRBJ2-7,TGTGCCAGCAGTCCCTCCGTTAAGGGGAACTACGAGCAGTACTTC,CASSPSVKGNYEQYF
.,.,13,TRBV19,TRBJ1-2,TGTGCCAGTAGGGGAACTACTTCTGGTGGCTACACCTTC,CASRGTTSGGYTF
.,TRBD1,15,TRBV30,TRBJ2-7,TGTGCCTGGAGTGTCTGGGACAGCGAATTCGACGAGCAGTACTTC,CAWSVWDSEFDEQYF
.,.,13,TRBV6-5,TRBJ1-2,TGTGCCAGCAGTCCCGACTACAACGCGGGATTCGTATTC,CASSPDYNAGFVF
.,.,13,TRBV6-5,TRBJ2-3,TGTGCCAGCAGCCTTACGCTCACAGATACGCAGTATTTT,CASSLTLTDTQYF
.,.,16,TRBV24-1,TRBJ1-1,TGTGCCACCAGACATCAGGGGATTCAGGAGAACACTGAAGCTTTCTTT,CATRHQGIQENTEAFF
.,TRBD1,12,TRBV28,TRBJ1-6,TGTGCCAGCGGGGACAGGTATTCACCCCTCCACTTT,CASGDRYSPLHF
.,.,15,TRBV10-1,TRBJ2-2,TGCGCCAGCAGTGAAAATTCGTGGAACACCGGGGAGCTGTTTTTT,CASSENSWNTGELFF
.,.,14,TRBV11-2,TRBJ1-3,TGTGCCAGCAGCTTAACAGGGCCTGGAAACACCATATATTTT,CASSLTGPGNTIYF
.,TRBD1,17,TRBV6-2/TRBV6-3,TRBJ2-7,TGTGCCAGCAGTTATGCCCGATTAGAAGGACAGGCCTACGAGCAGTACTTC,CASSYARLEGQAYEQYF
.,.,13,TRBV29-1,TRBJ2-7,TGCAGCGTTTCTGCCAGCATAACACGCGAGCAGTACTTC,CSVSASITREQYF